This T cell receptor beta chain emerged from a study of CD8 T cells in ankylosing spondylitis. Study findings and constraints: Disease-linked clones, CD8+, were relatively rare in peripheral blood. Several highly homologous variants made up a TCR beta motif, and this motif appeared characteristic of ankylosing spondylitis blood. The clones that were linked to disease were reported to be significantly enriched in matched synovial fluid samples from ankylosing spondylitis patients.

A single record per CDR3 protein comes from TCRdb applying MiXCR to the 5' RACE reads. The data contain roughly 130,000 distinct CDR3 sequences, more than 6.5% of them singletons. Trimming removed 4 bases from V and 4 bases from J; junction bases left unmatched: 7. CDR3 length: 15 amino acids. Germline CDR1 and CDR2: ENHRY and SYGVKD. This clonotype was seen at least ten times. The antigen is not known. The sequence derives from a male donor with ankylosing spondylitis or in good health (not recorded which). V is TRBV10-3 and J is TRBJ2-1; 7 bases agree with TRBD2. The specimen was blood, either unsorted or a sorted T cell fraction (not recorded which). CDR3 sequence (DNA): TGTGCCATCAGTGTAAGTCTAGCGGATTACAATGAGCAGTTCTTC. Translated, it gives CAISVSLADYNEQFF.